These T cell receptor beta chains were read from a single sample in a study of blood T cell repertoires in COVID-19. Sequencing used immunoSEQ multiplex PCR; TCRdb keeps in-frame clones, though not all of them. The table lists 150,000 to 200,000 clones, about 87% of them singletons. Sequencing used peripheral blood. The receptors here all came from a man aged 60-69 years with acute or convalescent COVID-19. Each CDR3 is given with its conserved first and last residue. Fields, in order: D gene, clone size, J gene, V gene, CDR3 protein, CDR3 DNA. A D gene is named only where the DNA matches it firmly. Rows give clone size only sometimes, using once, few, many, or a class for an expanded clone.

TRBD1	NA	TRBJ2-2	TRBV11-2	CASSRGGAITGELFF	TGTGCCAGCAGCCGAGGGGGCGCGATCACCGGGGAGCTGTTTTTT
NA	NA	TRBJ2-5	TRBV24-1	CATSDRRVPSRETQYF	TGTGCCACCAGTGACCGACGGGTCCCCTCCCGAGAGACCCAGTACTTC
NA	NA	TRBJ1-6	TRBV7-9	CASSQGAPNSPLHF	TGTGCCAGCAGTCAAGGGGCCCCTAATTCACCCCTCCACTTT
TRBD2	NA	TRBJ2-5	TRBV5-1	CASSLTGEGETQYF	TGCGCCAGCAGTCTCACGGGGGAGGGCGAGACCCAGTACTTC
TRBD1	NA	TRBJ1-2	TRBV4-3	CASSQDGTGGRNYGYTF	TGCGCCAGCAGCCAAGACGGGACAGGGGGCCGCAACTATGGCTACACCTTC
NA	NA	TRBJ1-1	TRBV7-2	CASSFTPGLVTEAFF	TGTGCCAGCAGCTTCACTCCAGGGTTGGTCACTGAAGCTTTCTTT
TRBD1	NA	TRBJ2-7	TRBV29-1	CSAPGQNQYEQYF	TGCAGCGCCCCGGGACAGAATCAATACGAGCAGTACTTC
NA	NA	TRBJ2-1	TRBV7-9	CASSLTAYNEQFF	TGTGCCAGCAGCTTGACAGCCTACAATGAGCAGTTCTTC
NA	NA	TRBJ2-3	TRBV7-2	CASSPRQNTDTQYF	TGTGCCAGCAGCCCTCGACAGAACACAGATACGCAGTATTTT
TRBD2	NA	TRBJ2-1	TRBV5-1	CASSPGGASSYNEQFF	TGCGCCAGCAGCCCGGGGGGGGCGAGCTCCTACAATGAGCAGTTCTTC
TRBD1	NA	TRBJ1-1	TRBV10-3	CAISEPDRGQTEAFF	TGTGCCATCAGTGAGCCAGACAGGGGGCAAACTGAAGCTTTCTTT
TRBD1	NA	TRBJ1-1	TRBV18	CASSLDRGNTEAFF	TGTGCCAGCTCACTAGACAGGGGGAACACTGAAGCTTTCTTT
TRBD1	NA	TRBJ2-3	TRBV4-1	CASSLTGDTDTQYF	TGCGCCAGCAGCCTAACAGGGGACACAGATACGCAGTATTTT
TRBD1	NA	TRBJ2-2	TRBV18	CASSPQTGGSTGELFF	TGTGCCAGCTCACCACAGACAGGGGGCAGCACCGGGGAGCTGTTTTTT
NA	NA	TRBJ2-3	TRBV11-3	CASSFTGKDTDREYF	TGTGCCAGCAGCTTTACAGGGAAAGACACAGATAGGGAATATTTT
TRBD1	once	TRBJ1-5	TRBV19	CASITRGANQPQHF	TGTGCCAGTATAACCAGGGGGGCTAATCAGCCCCAGCATTTT
NA	NA	TRBJ1-2	TRBV2	CASSEQANYGYTF	TGTGCCAGCAGTGAACAGGCTAACTATGGCTACACCTTC
NA	NA	TRBJ2-4	TRBV13	CASSLAVAKNIQYF	TGTGCCAGCAGCTTAGCAGTAGCCAAAAACATTCAGTACTTC
NA	NA	TRBJ1-1	TRBV2	CASQLTEARAEAFF	TGTGCCAGCCAATTGACGGAGGCACGCGCTGAAGCTTTCTTT
NA	NA	TRBJ1-4	TRBV5-4	CASSLAGGSRNEKLFF	TGTGCCAGCAGCTTGGCTGGGGGCTCTCGTAATGAAAAACTGTTTTTT
NA	NA	TRBJ1-2	TRBV30	CAWSVEGASDGYTF	TGTGCCTGGAGTGTAGAGGGAGCGTCGGATGGCTACACCTTC
TRBD1	NA	TRBJ2-3	TRBV2	CASSSDRGSTDTQYF	TGTGCCAGCAGTTCGGACAGGGGAAGCACAGATACGCAGTATTTT
TRBD2	NA	TRBJ2-3	TRBV10-2	CASQTSGGASTQYF	TGCGCCAGCCAGACTAGCGGGGGGGCATCTACGCAGTATTTT
TRBD1	NA	TRBJ2-1	TRBV11-2	CASRSGTGSANEQFF	TGTGCCAGCAGGTCCGGGACAGGGTCGGCCAATGAGCAGTTCTTC
NA	NA	TRBJ2-6	TRBV6-2/TRBV6-3	CASSYSFQSGANVLTF	TGTGCCAGCAGTTACTCGTTTCAGTCTGGGGCCAACGTCCTGACTTTC
TRBD1	NA	TRBJ1-1	TRBV12-5	CASALRQGWTEAFF	TGTGCTAGTGCCTTGCGACAGGGGTGGACTGAAGCTTTCTTT
NA	NA	TRBJ1-1	TRBV6-1	CASSEAGVMNTEAFF	TGTGCCAGCAGTGAGGCCGGGGTGATGAACACTGAAGCTTTCTTT
NA	NA	TRBJ1-4	TRBV4-3	CASSQVFRGARAEKLFF	TGCGCCAGCAGCCAAGTTTTCCGGGGGGCGAGGGCTGAAAAACTGTTTTTT
NA	NA	TRBJ1-6	TRBV19	CASSIRQTGFYNSPLHF	TGTGCCAGTAGTATTAGACAGACCGGCTTCTATAATTCACCCCTCCACTTT